This T cell receptor beta chain was captured by sequencing in a study of control samples from healthy donors and cancer patients. Trimming stripped 6 bases from V and 7 bases from J, with 18 bases between. This CDR3 spans 14 amino acids. CDR1 is MNHEY, CDR2 SVGAGI, per germline. The repertoire was sequenced with immunoSEQ multiplex PCR; TCRdb's copy has only in-frame clones and lacks some. The sample consists of 350,000 to 450,000 clones, about 93% of them appearing once. The clonotype comes from a man aged 35-49 years with head and neck cancer. The chain has TRBV6-5 and TRBJ1-2; unclear D gene. Source material: PBMCs. The CDR3 loop is CASRNDQTLPGYTF. The CDR3 nucleotides read TGTGCCAGCAGAAATGACCAAACCCTGCCTGGCTACACCTTC.